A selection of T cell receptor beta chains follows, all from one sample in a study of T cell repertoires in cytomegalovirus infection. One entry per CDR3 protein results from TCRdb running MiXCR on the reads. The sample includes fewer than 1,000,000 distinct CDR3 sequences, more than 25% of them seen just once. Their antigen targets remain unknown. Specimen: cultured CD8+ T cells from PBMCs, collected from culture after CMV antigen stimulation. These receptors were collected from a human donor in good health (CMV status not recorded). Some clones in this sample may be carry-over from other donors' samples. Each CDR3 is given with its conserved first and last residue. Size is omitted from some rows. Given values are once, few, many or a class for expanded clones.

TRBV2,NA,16,CASPPRAGTPQDTQYF
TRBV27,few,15,CASSFGLAVRETQYF
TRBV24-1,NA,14,CATSDSNTDNEQFF
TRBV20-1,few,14,CSARGRDRFYEQYF
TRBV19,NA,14,CASTMDSLYQPQHF
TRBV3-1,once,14,CASSPEGSGQPQHF
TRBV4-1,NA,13,CASSQGPRAEQYF
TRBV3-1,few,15,CASSQDPDSNQPQHF
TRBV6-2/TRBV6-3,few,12,CASRLGYTEAFF
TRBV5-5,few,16,CASSDLQSASNQPQHF
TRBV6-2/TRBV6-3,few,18,CASTPILASGHPYNEQFF
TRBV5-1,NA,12,CASRTGGTEALF
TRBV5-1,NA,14,CASSLTGLNYGYTF
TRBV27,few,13,CASSSSGGDEQYF
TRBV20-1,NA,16,CSARDTTGGPGNTIYF
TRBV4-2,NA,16,CASSFRVGTNTGELFF
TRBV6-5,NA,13,CASSPREEQPQHF
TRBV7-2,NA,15,CASSLVTGLHNEQFF
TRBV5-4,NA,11,CASSSGIEQFF
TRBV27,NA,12,CAITLNTGELFF
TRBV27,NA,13,CASKRGYNEKLFF
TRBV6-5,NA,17,CASSYSRGTWELYGYTF
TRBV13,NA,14,CASSFWEYNSPLHF
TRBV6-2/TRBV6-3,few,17,CASSSGWDRLRGETQYF
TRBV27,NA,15,CASSLWGASYNEQFF
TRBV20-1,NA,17,CSANAPGPAGTNEKLFF
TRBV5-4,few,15,CASSLLEALRETQYF
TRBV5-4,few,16,CASSFWASGLTDTQYF
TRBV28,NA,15,CASSRRFGDTDTQYF
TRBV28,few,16,CASSKDREWDGYGYTF
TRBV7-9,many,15,CASSQTGSGANVLTF
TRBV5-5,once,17,CASSLTGTGTGANVLTF
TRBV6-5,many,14,CASSYSAEQETQYF
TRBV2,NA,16,CASSDKVRGPKNIQYF
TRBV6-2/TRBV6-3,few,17,CASSPPPISGVYNEQFF
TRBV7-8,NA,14,CASSQGRFTYEQYF
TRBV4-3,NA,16,CASSPTRWGRAYSYTF
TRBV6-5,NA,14,CASSYSRGNYEQYF
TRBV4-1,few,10,CASSQDVKIF
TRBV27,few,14,CASSSQGQAFEAFF
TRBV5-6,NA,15,CASSLYGGHYNEQFF
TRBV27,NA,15,CASSFAGTGGAEAFF
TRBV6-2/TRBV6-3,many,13,CASRSDSNYGYTF
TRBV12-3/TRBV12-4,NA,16,CASSFSSGGRRGDQYF